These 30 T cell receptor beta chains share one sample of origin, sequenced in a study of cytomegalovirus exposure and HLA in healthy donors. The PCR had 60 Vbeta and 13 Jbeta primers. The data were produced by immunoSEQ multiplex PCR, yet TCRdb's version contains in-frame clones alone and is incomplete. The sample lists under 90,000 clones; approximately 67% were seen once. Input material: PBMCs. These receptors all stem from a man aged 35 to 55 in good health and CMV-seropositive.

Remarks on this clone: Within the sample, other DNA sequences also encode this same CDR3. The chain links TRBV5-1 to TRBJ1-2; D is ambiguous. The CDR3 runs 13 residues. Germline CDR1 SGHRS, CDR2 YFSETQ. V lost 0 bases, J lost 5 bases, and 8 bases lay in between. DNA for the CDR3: TGCGCCAGCAGCTTGGGGGGAGATTATGGCTACACCTTC. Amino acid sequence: CASSLGGDYGYTF.

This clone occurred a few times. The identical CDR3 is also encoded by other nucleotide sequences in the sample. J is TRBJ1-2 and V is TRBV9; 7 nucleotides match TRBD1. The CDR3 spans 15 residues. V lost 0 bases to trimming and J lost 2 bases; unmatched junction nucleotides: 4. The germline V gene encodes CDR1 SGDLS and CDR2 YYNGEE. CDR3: CASSVGGQSNYGYTF. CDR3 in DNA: TGTGCCAGCAGCGTAGGGGGACAGAGCAACTATGGCTACACCTTC.

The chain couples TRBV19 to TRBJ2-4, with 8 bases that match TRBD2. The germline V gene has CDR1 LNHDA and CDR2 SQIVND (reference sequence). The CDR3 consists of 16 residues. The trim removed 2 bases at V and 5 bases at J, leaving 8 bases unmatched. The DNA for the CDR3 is TGTGCCAGTAGTATACGGGAGGGCCTGCCCCAAAACATTCAGTACTTC. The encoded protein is CASSIREGLPQNIQYF.

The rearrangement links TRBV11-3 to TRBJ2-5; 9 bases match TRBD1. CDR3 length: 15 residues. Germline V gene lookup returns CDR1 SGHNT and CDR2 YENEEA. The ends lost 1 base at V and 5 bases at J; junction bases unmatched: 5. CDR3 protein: CASSLGTGAVETQYF. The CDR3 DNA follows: TGTGCCAGCAGCTTAGGGACAGGGGCCGTGGAGACCCAGTACTTC.

The CDR3 loop reads CASSSWAGQETQYF. Written as DNA, the CDR3 is TGCGCCAGCAGCTCATGGGCGGGCCAAGAGACCCAGTACTTC. This chain joins TRBV5-1 and TRBJ2-5; a possible D gene is TRBD2 (5 bases). CDR1 and CDR2 from the germline V gene are SGHRS and YFSETQ. V was pared by 3 bases and J by 1 base, with 10 bases between. This CDR3 has 14 residues. The full variable domain, in which reference TRBV5-1 and TRBJ2-5 provide the parts outside the CDR3, is KAGVTQTPRYLIKTRGQQVTLSCSPISGHRSVSWYQQTPGQGLQFLFEYFSETQRNKGNFPGRFSGRQFSNSRSEMNVSTLELGDSALYLCASSSWAGQETQYFGPGTRLLVL.

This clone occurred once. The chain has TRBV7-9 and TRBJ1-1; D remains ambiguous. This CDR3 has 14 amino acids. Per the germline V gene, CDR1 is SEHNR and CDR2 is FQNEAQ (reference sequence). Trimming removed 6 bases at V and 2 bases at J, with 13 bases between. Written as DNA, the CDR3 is TGTGCCAGCAGTTCAACAGATGGAAACACTGAAGCTTTCTTT. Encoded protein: CASSSTDGNTEAFF.

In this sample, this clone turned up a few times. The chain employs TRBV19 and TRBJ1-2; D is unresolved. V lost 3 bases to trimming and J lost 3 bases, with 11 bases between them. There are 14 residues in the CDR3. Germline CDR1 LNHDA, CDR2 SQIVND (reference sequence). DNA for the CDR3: TGTGCCAGTAGTATCGGCCCGGCGGACTATGGCTACACCTTC. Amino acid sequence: CASSIGPADYGYTF.

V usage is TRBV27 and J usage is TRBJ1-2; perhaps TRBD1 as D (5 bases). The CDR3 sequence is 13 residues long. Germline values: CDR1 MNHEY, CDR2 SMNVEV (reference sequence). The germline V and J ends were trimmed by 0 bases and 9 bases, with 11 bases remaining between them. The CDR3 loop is CASSLSGEDRYTF. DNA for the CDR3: TGTGCCAGCAGTTTATCAGGGGAGGACCGCTACACCTTC.

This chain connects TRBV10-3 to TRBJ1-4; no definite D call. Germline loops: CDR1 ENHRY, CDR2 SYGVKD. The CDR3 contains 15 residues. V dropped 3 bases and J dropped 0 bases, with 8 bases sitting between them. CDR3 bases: TGTGCCATCAGTGAACACCCTTCAACTAATGAAAAACTGTTTTTT. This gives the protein CAISEHPSTNEKLFF.

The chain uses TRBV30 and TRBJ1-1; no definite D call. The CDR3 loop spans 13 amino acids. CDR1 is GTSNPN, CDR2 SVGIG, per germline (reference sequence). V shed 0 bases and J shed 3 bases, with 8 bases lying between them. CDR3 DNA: TGTGCCTGGAGTGTGGGCAGTTACACTGAAGCTTTCTTT. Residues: CAWSVGSYTEAFF.

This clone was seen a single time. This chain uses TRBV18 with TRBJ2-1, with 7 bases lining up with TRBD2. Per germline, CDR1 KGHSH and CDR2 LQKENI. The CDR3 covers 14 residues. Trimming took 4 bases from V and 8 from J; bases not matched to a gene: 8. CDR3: CASSQTSSLDEQFF. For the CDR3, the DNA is TGTGCCAGCTCACAGACTAGCTCTTTAGATGAGCAGTTCTTC.

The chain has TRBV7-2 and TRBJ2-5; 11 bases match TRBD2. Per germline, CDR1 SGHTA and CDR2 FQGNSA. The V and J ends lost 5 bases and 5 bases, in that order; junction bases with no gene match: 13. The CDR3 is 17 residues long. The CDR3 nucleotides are TGTGCCAGCAGCCCTAGAGCCTTAGCGGGGGGGCTGGAGACCCAGTACTTC. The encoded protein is CASSPRALAGGLETQYF.

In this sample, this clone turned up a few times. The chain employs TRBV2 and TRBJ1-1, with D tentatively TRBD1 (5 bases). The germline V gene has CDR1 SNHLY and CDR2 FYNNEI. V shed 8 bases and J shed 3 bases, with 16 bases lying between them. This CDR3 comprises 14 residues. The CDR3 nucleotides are TGTGCCAGCGGGCAGGGAACGGGTTACACTGAAGCTTTCTTT. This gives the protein CASGQGTGYTEAFF. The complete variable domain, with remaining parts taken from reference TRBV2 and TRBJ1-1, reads EPEVTQTPSHQVTQMGQEVILRCVPISNHLYFYWYRQILGQKVEFLVSFYNNEISEKSEIFDDQFSVERPDGSNFTLKIRSTKLEDSAMYFCASGQGTGYTEAFFGQGTRLTVV.

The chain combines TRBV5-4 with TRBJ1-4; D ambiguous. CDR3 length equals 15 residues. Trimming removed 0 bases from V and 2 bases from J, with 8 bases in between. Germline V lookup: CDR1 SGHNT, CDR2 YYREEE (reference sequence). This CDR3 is CASSLASGTNEKLFF. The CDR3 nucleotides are TGTGCCAGCAGCTTGGCATCGGGGACTAATGAAAAACTGTTTTTT.

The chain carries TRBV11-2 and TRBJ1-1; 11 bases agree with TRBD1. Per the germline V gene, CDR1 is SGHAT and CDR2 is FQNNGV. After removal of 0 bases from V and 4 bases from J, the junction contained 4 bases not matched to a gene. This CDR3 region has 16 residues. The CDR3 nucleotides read TGTGCCAGCAGCTTAGAGGCCGGGACAGGGGGCACTGAAGCTTTCTTT. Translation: CASSLEAGTGGTEAFF. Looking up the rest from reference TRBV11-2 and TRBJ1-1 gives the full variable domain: EAGVAQSPRYKIIEKRQSVAFWCNPISGHATLYWYQQILGQGPKLLIQFQNNGVVDDSQLPKDRFSAERLKGVDSTLKIQPAKLEDSAVYLCASSLEAGTGGTEAFFGQGTRLTVV.

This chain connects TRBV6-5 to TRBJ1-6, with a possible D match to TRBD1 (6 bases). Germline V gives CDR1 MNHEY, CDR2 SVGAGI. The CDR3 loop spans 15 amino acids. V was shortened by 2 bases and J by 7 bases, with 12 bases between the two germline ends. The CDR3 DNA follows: TGTGCCAGCAGTTACGAAGGACAGACCAATTCACCCCTCCACTTT. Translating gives CASSYEGQTNSPLHF.

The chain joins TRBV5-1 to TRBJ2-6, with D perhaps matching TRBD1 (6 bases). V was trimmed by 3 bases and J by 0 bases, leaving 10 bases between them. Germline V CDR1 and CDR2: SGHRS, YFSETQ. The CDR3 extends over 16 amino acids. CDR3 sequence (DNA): TGCGCCAGCAGCTGGACAGTTTTCTCTGGGGCCAACGTCCTGACTTTC. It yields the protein CASSWTVFSGANVLTF.

DNA for the CDR3: TGTGCCAGCAGCCAAGATAATAGGGGACAGGCCACAGATACGCAGTATTTT. It encodes CASSQDNRGQATDTQYF. The chain recombines TRBV4-2 with TRBJ2-3; 8 nucleotides match TRBD1. The V gene end was trimmed by 0 bases and the J gene end by 2 bases; junction bases not matched to a gene: 7. The germline CDR1 and CDR2 sequences are LGHNA and YNFKEQ. The CDR3 runs 17 residues.

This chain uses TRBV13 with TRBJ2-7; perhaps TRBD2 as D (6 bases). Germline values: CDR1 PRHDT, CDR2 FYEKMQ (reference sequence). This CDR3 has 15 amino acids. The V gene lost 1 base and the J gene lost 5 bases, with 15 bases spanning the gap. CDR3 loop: CASSLDAEGLHEQYF. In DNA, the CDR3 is TGTGCCAGCAGCTTAGATGCGGAGGGACTCCACGAGCAGTACTTC.

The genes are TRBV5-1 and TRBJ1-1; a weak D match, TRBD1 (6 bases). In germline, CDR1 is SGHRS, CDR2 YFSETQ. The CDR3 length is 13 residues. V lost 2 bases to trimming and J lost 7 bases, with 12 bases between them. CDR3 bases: TGCGCCAGCAGCTTCGGGGGGCGAGATGAAGCTTTCTTT. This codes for CASSFGGRDEAFF.

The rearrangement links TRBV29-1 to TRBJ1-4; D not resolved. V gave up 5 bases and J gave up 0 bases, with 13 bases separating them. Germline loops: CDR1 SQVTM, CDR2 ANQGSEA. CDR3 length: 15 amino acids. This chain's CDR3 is CSVLIVGATNEKLFF. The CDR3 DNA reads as TGCAGCGTTCTTATCGTCGGTGCAACTAATGAAAAACTGTTTTTT. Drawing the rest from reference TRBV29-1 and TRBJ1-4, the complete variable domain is SAVISQKPSRDICQRGTSLTIQCQVDSQVTMMFWYRQQPGQSLTLIATANQGSEATYESGFVIDKFPISRPNLTFSTLTVSNMSPEDSSIYLCSVLIVGATNEKLFFGSGTQLSVL.

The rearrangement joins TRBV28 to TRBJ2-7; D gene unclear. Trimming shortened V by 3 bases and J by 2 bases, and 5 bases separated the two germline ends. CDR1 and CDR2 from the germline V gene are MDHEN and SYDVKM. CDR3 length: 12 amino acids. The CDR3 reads CASSFQAYEQYF. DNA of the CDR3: TGTGCCAGCAGTTTCCAGGCCTACGAGCAGTACTTC.

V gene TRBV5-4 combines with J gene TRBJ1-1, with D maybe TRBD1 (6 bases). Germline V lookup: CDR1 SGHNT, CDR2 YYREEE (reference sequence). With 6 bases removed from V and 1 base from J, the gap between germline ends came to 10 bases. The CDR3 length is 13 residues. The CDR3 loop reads CASTRQENTEAFF. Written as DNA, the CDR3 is TGTGCCAGCACCAGACAGGAGAACACTGAAGCTTTCTTT.

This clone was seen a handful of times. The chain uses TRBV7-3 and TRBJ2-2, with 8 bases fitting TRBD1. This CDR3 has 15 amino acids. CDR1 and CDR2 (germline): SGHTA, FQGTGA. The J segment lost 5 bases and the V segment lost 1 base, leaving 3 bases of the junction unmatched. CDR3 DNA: TGTGCCAGCAGCTTAAACAGGGGGGAGACCGGGGAGCTGTTTTTT. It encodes CASSLNRGETGELFF.

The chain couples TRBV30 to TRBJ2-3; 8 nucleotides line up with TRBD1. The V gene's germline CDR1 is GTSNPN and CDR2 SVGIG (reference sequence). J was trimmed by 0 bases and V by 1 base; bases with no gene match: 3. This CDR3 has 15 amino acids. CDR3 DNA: TGTGCCTGGAGTGGGACAGGGCTTAGCACAGATACGCAGTATTTT. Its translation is CAWSGTGLSTDTQYF.

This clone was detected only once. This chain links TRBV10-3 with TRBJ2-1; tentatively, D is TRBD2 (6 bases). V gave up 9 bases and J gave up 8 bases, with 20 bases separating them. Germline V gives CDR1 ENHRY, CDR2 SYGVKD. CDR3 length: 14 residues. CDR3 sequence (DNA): TGTGCCATATCTAGCGACCCCAACCGGTATGAGCAGTTCTTC. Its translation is CAISSDPNRYEQFF.

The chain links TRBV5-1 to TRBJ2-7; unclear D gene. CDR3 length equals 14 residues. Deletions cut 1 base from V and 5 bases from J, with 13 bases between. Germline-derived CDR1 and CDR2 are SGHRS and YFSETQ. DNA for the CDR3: TGCGCCAGCAGCTTGAGCGTAACGCTGGACGAGCAGTACTTC. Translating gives CASSLSVTLDEQYF.

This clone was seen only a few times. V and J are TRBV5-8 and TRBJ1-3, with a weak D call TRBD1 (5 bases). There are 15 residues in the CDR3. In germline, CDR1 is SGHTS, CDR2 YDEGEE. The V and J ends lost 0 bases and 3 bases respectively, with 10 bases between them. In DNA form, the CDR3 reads TGTGCCAGCAGCTTGGATCAGGGAATTGGAAACACCATATATTTT. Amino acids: CASSLDQGIGNTIYF.

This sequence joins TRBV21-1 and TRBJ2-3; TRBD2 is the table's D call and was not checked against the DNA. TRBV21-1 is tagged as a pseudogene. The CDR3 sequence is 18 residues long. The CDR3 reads CASSKETRGATITDTQYF. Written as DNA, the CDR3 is TGTGCCAGCAGCAAAGAGACTCGGGGAGCCACAATCACAGATACGCAGTATTTT.

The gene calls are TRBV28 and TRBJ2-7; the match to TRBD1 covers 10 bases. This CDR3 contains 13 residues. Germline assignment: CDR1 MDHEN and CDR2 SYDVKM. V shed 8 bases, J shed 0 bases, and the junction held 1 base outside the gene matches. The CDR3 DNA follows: TGTGCCAGCTGGGACAGGGGCTCCTACGAGCAGTACTTC. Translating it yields CASWDRGSYEQYF.